These 20 T cell receptor beta chains were sequenced from one sample in a study of response to subunit inactivated influenza vaccine. TCRdb fed the RT-PCR reads into MiXCR, producing one record per CDR3 protein. The sample lists about 530,000 distinct CDR3 sequences, approximately 12% occurring once. The sequences come from PBMCs from blood, collected 45 days after vaccination. These receptors were collected from a man in his fifties or sixties who received an inactivated influenza vaccine.

This clonotype was seen ten or more times. The chain combines TRBV18 with TRBJ2-1; TRBD1 matches at 7 bases. The V gene's germline CDR1 is KGHSH and CDR2 LQKENI. Unmatched junction bases numbered 4, after V lost 3 bases and J lost 2 bases. The CDR3 consists of 15 residues. For the CDR3, the DNA is TGTGCCAGCTCACCGCCGGGACAGACCTACAATGAGCAGTTCTTC. Translated, it gives CASSPPGQTYNEQFF.

This clonotype has only a few counts. V gene TRBV18 combines with J gene TRBJ2-5; D unresolved. Looked up from germline, CDR1 is KGHSH and CDR2 is LQKENI. The CDR3 loop spans 15 amino acids. V shed 4 bases and J shed 3 bases, with 15 bases lying between them. The CDR3 region is CASSLFIGTEETQYF. The CDR3 DNA is TGTGCCAGCTCACTTTTTATCGGCACGGAAGAGACCCAGTACTTC.

The table lists this clonotype with a few counts. This sequence joins TRBV20-1 and TRBJ2-7, with 9 bases that match TRBD1. The germline CDR1 and CDR2 sequences are DFQATT and SNEGSKA (reference sequence). The J segment lost 3 bases and the V segment lost 4 bases, leaving 7 bases of the junction unmatched. The CDR3 runs 14 residues. CDR3 sequence reads: CSATPGTGLYEQYF. The CDR3, as DNA: TGCAGTGCTACCCCCGGGACAGGGCTCTACGAGCAGTACTTC.

The sample holds a few counts of this clonotype. The chain links TRBV7-9 to TRBJ2-1; D gene ambiguous. The CDR3 runs 14 residues. The germline CDR1 and CDR2 sequences are SEHNR and FQNEAQ (reference sequence). The V end was cut by 2 bases, the J end by 5 bases, with 10 bases between. Written as DNA, the CDR3 is TGTGCCAGCAGCTTAATGCGAAGGGACAATGAGCAGTTCTTC. Its translation: CASSLMRRDNEQFF.

This clonotype showed up many times. CDR3 DNA: TGTGCCAGCAGCTTAAAGGGGGCCCTCGGAAACACCATATATTTT. Encoded protein: CASSLKGALGNTIYF. The genes are TRBV7-2 and TRBJ1-3; 7 positions match TRBD1. V dropped 2 bases and J dropped 4; count of bases not matched to a gene: 5. The CDR3 length is 15 residues. CDR1 is SGHTA and CDR2 is FQGNSA in the germline V gene.

The V and J genes are TRBV9 and TRBJ2-7, with 8 bases matching TRBD1. The length of the CDR3 is 14 residues. Germline assignment: CDR1 SGDLS and CDR2 YYNGEE. Trimming cost V 4 bases and J 2 bases; bases outside gene matches: 5. The CDR3 DNA reads as TGTGCCAGCAGCATCGGGACAGGTACCTACGAGCAGTACTTC. It is translated as CASSIGTGTYEQYF. The full variable domain, its missing parts supplied by reference TRBV9 and TRBJ2-7, is DSGVTQTPKHLITATGQRVTLRCSPRSGDLSVYWYQQSLDQGLQFLIQYYNGEERAKGNILERFSAQQFPDLHSELNLSSLELGDSALYFCASSIGTGTYEQYFGPGTRLTVT.

This clonotype was recorded many times. The rearrangement links TRBV20-1 to TRBJ2-7, with 10 positions matching TRBD2. CDR1 DFQATT and CDR2 SNEGSKA come from the germline V gene (reference sequence). This CDR3 has 14 amino acids. Trimming took 0 bases from V and 4 from J; bases not matched to a gene: 3. The CDR3 here is CSARELAGFYEQYF. The CDR3 nucleotides are TGCAGTGCTAGAGAACTAGCGGGGTTTTACGAGCAGTACTTC.

This clonotype was observed many times. The chain links TRBV6-5 to TRBJ2-3; TRBD2 aligns across 11 bases. CDR3 length equals 15 residues. Trimming cost V 5 bases and J 3 bases; bases outside gene matches: 4. In germline, CDR1 is MNHEY, CDR2 SVGAGI. The CDR3 loop is CASSTSGGGTDTQYF. The CDR3 DNA reads TGTGCCAGCAGTACTAGCGGGGGTGGTACAGATACGCAGTATTTT.

With regard to this clonotype: A much larger clone lies a single base off, so this may be a read error. This rearrangement joins TRBV12-5 to TRBJ2-5; D is perhaps TRBD1 (6 bases). The germline V gene has CDR1 LGHNT and CDR2 FRNRAP. The CDR3 totals 13 residues. V lost 6 bases, J lost 4 bases, and 12 bases lay in between. DNA for the CDR3: TGTGCTAGTGGGTCAGGGGTCACAGAGACCCAGTACTTC. Its translation: CASGSGVTETQYF.

The chain combines TRBV4-2 with TRBJ2-6; perhaps TRBD1 as D (6 bases). Germline CDR1 is LGHNA and CDR2 is YNFKEQ. V gave up 3 bases and J gave up 0 bases, with 15 bases separating them. This CDR3 contains 18 residues. DNA of the CDR3: TGTGCCAGCAGCCAGACGGACAGTACCTCCTCTGGGGCCAACGTCCTGACTTTC. As protein: CASSQTDSTSSGANVLTF.

This chain links TRBV29-1 with TRBJ2-7; D remains ambiguous. Germline lookup yields CDR1 SQVTM and CDR2 ANQGSEA. The length of the CDR3 is 11 residues. The V end was cut by 5 bases, the J end by 2 bases, with 7 bases between. As DNA, the CDR3 is TGCAGCGTTACGTTGGCCTACGAGCAGTACTTC. Encoded protein: CSVTLAYEQYF.

Notes on this clonotype: At one boundary the junction diverges from the germline segment, which might be a read error. The rearrangement uses TRBV28 and TRBJ2-5; 8 bases are a match to TRBD2. CDR1 and CDR2 from the germline V gene are MDHEN and SYDVKM. The length of the CDR3 is 15 residues. The DNA for the CDR3 is TGTGCCATCAGTTTGTCGGGGGGGGGACAAGAGACCCAGTACTTC. Translating it yields CAISLSGGGQETQYF. Full variable domain (missing parts from reference TRBV28 and TRBJ2-5): DVKVTQSSRYLVKRTGEKVFLECVQDMDHENMFWYRQDPGLGLRLIYFSYDVKMKEKGDIPEGYSVSREKKERFSLILESASTNQTSMYLCAISLSGGGQETQYFGPGTRLLVL.

The chain employs TRBV10-3 and TRBJ2-1, with D tentatively TRBD1 or TRBD2 (6 bases each). Germline lookup yields CDR1 ENHRY and CDR2 SYGVKD. This CDR3 region has 15 residues. Trimming shortened V by 4 bases and J by 4 bases, and 14 bases separated the two germline ends. CDR3 DNA: TGTGCCATCAGTGGAGGGGGAGGAGGGTACAATGAGCAGTTCTTC. Translating gives CAISGGGGGYNEQFF.

This clonotype was counted at least ten times. The DNA for the CDR3 is TGCAGCGTTGCAGGGCCCTGGGGGAACACTGAAGCTTTCTTT. Translation gives CSVAGPWGNTEAFF. The chain carries TRBV29-1 and TRBJ1-1; TRBD1 might be the D (5 bases). Germline V gene lookup returns CDR1 SQVTM and CDR2 ANQGSEA. V gave up 4 bases and J gave up 1 base, with 13 bases separating them. The CDR3 is 14 residues long.

In regard to this clonotype: A junction end diverges from the germline sequence, so it may reflect a read error. The genes are TRBV2 and TRBJ2-1; 9 bases line up with TRBD2. The CDR3 is made up of 12 amino acids. Germline assignment: CDR1 SNHLY and CDR2 FYNNEI. The CDR3 loop is CASGGVAGDKKF. The CDR3 DNA follows: TGTGCCAGCGGCGGGGTAGCGGGGGATAAGAAGTTC. The variable domain in full, completed from reference TRBV2 and TRBJ2-1, reads EPEVTQTPSHQVTQMGQEVILRCVPISNHLYFYWYRQILGQKVEFLVSFYNNEISEKSEIFDDQFSVERPDGSNFTLKIRSTKLEDSAMYFCASGGVAGDKKFGPGTRLTVL.

This clonotype was seen a few times. The genes are TRBV20-1 and TRBJ2-2; 8 bases fit TRBD2. The CDR3 consists of 15 residues. J gave up 4 bases and V 3 bases, and 7 bases lay outside the gene matches. The germline V gene has CDR1 DFQATT and CDR2 SNEGSKA (reference sequence). For the CDR3, the DNA is TGCAGTGCTAGGGAGCGGGGGCCGGGCACCGGGGAGCTGTTTTTT. It translates to CSARERGPGTGELFF.

This rearrangement joins TRBV12-3 or TRBV12-4 to TRBJ2-1; 11 bases are shared with TRBD2. J was trimmed by 7 bases and V by 5 bases; bases with no gene match: 7. This CDR3 has 15 amino acids. The CDR3 sequence is CASSKTSGTSNEQFF. The CDR3 DNA reads TGTGCCAGCAGTAAGACTAGCGGGACTTCGAATGAGCAGTTCTTC.

This clonotype was seen a few times. This chain links TRBV20-1 with TRBJ2-7; D may match TRBD1 or TRBD2 (5 bases each). The CDR3 has 13 residues. Germline V lookup: CDR1 DFQATT, CDR2 SNEGSKA (reference sequence). V was cut by 3 bases and J by 3 bases, with 12 bases left in between. Here the CDR3 reads CSASSGSYYEQYF. CDR3 DNA: TGCAGTGCTAGTTCAGGGAGTTACTACGAGCAGTACTTC.

This chain links TRBV20-1 with TRBJ1-5; D is possibly TRBD1 (6 bases). Trimming pared 5 bases from V and 9 bases from J, leaving 14 bases between. The CDR3 is 12 amino acids. Germline V lookup: CDR1 DFQATT, CDR2 SNEGSKA (reference sequence). The CDR3, as DNA: TGCAGTGCTCCAGGGGATCTAGGGCCCCAGCATTTT. It specifies CSAPGDLGPQHF.

This chain connects TRBV30 to TRBJ2-3, with 8 bases aligning to TRBD2. CDR3 size: 15 residues. Trimming removed 1 base from V and 3 bases from J; junction bases left unmatched: 6. Germline V CDR1 and CDR2: GTSNPN, SVGIG (reference sequence). CDR3 region: CAWSGERGRTDTQYF. CDR3 coding DNA: TGTGCCTGGAGTGGAGAGCGGGGGAGGACAGATACGCAGTATTTT.